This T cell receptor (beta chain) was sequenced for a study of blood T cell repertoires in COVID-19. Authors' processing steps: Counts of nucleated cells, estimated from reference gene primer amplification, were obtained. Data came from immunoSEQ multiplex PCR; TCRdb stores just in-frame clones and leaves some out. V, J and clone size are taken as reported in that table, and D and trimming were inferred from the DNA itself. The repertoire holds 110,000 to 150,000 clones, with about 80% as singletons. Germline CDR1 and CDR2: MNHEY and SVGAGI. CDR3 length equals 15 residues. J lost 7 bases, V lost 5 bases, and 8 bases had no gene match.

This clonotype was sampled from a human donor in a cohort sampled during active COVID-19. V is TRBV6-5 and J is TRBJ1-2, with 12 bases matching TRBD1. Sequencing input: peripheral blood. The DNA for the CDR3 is TGTGCCAGCAGTAGAGCCGGGACAGGGGGCTCTGGCTACACCTTC. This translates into CASSRAGTGGSGYTF.